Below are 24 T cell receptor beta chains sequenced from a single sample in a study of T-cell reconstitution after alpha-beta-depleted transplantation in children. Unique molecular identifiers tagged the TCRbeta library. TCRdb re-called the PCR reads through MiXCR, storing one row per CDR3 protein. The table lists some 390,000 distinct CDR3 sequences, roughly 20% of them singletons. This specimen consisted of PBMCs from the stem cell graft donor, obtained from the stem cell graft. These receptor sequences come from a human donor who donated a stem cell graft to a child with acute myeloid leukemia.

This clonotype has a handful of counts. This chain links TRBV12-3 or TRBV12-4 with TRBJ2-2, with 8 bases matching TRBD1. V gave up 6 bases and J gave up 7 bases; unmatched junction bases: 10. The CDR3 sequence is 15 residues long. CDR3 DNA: TGTGCCAGCAGCGAGCCGGGACAGGTCATCGGGGAGCTGTTTTTT. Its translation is CASSEPGQVIGELFF.

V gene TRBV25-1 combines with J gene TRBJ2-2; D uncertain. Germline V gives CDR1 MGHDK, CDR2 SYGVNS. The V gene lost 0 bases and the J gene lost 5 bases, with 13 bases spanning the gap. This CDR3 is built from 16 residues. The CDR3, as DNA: TGTGCCAGCAGTGAATATCTTGAAGATATAACCGGGGAGCTGTTTTTT. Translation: CASSEYLEDITGELFF.

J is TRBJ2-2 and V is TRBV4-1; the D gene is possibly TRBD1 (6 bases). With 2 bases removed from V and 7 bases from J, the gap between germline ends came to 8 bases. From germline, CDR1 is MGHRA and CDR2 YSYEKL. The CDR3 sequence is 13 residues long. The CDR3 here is CASSQQGNGELFF. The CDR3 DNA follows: TGCGCCAGCAGCCAACAGGGGAACGGGGAGCTGTTTTTT.

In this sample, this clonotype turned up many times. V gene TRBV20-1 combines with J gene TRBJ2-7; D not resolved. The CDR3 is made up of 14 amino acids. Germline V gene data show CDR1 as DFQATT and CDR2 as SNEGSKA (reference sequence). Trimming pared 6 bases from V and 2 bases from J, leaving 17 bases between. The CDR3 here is CSARYRAYPYEQYF. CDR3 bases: TGCAGTGCCCGCTACCGGGCCTACCCCTACGAGCAGTACTTC.

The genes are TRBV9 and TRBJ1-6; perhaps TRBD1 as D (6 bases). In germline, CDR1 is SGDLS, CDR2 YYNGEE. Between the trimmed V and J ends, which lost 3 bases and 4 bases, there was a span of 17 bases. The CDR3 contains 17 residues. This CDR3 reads CASSAPRDRTYNSPLHF. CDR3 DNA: TGTGCCAGCAGCGCACCCCGAGACAGGACTTATAATTCACCCCTCCACTTT.

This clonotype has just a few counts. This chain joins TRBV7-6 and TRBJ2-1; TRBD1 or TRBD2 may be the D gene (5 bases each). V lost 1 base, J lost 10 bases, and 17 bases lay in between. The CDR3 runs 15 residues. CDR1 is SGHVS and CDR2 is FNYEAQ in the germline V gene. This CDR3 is CASSLGGGTPGEQFF. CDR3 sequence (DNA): TGTGCCAGCAGCTTAGGTGGGGGAACCCCCGGGGAGCAGTTCTTC.

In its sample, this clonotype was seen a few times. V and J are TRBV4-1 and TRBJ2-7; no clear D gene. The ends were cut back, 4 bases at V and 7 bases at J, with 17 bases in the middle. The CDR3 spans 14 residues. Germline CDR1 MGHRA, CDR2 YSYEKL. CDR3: CASSPITTGYEQYF. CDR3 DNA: TGCGCCAGCAGCCCGATCACGACTGGATATGAGCAGTACTTC.

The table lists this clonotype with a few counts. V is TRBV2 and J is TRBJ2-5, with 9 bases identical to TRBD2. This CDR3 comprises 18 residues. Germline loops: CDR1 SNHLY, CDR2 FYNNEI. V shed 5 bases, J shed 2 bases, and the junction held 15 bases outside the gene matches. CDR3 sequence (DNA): TGTGCCAGCAGTCTCGGGACTAGCCAATGGAGGGATCAAGAGACCCAGTACTTC. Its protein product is CASSLGTSQWRDQETQYF.

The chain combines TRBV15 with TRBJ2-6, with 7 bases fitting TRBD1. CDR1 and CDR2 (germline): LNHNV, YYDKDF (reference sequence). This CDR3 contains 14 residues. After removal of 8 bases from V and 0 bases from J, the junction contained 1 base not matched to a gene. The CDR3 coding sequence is TGTGCCACCGGACAGGACTCTGGGGCCAACGTCCTGACTTTC. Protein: CATGQDSGANVLTF.

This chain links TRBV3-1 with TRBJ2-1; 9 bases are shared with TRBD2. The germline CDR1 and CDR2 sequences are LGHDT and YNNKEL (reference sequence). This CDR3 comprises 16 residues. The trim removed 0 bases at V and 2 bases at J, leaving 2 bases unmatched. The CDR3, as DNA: TGTGCCAGCAGCCAAGAGAGACTAGCGGCCTACAATGAGCAGTTCTTC. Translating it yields CASSQERLAAYNEQFF.

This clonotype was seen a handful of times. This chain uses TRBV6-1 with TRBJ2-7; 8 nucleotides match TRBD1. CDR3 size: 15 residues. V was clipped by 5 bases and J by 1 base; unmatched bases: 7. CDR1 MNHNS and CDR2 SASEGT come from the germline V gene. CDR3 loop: CASSLDRVGSYEQYF. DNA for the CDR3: TGTGCCAGCAGTCTGGACAGGGTGGGTTCCTACGAGCAGTACTTC.

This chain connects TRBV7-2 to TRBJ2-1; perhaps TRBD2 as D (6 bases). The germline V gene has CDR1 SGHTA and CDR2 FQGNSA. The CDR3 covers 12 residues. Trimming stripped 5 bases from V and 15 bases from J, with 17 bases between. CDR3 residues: CASSSRLRDTFF. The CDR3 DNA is TGTGCCAGCAGCAGTCGTCTGCGGGATACGTTCTTC.

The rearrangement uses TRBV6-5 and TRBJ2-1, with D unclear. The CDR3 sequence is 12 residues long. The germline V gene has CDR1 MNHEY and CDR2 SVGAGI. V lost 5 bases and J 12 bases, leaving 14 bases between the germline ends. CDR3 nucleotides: TGTGCCAGCAGTACCCGGAGATCTGGGCAGTTCTTC. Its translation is CASSTRRSGQFF.

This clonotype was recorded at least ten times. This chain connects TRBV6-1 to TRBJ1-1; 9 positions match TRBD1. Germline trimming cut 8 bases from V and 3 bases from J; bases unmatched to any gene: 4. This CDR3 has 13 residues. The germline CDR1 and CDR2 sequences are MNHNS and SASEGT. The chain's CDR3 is CASEQGADTEAFF. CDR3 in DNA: TGTGCCAGCGAACAGGGGGCGGACACTGAAGCTTTCTTT.

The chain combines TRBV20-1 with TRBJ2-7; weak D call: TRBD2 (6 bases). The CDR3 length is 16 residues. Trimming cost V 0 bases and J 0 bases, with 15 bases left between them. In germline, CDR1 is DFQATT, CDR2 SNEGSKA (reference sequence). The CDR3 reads CSARDPRGRSSYEQYF. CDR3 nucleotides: TGCAGTGCTAGAGATCCACGTGGGAGGAGCTCCTACGAGCAGTACTTC.

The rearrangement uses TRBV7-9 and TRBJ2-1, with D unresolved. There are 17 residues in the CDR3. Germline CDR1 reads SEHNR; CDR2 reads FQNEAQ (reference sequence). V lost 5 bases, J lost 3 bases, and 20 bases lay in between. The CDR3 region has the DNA TGTGCCAGCAGCCAGTTTATCCGGGTGGCCCTCTACAATGAGCAGTTCTTC. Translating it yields CASSQFIRVALYNEQFF. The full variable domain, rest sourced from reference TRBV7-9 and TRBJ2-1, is DTGVSQNPRHKITKRGQNVTFRCDPISEHNRLYWYRQTLGQGPEFLTYFQNEAQLEKSRLLSDRFSAERPKGSFSTLEIQRTEQGDSAMYLCASSQFIRVALYNEQFFGPGTRLTVL.

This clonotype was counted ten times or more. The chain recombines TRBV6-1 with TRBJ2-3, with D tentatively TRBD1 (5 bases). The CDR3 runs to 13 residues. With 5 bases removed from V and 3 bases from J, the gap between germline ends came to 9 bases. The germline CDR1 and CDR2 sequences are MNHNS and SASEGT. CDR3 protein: CASSQGFTDTQYF. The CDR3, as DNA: TGTGCCAGCAGTCAGGGATTTACAGATACGCAGTATTTT.

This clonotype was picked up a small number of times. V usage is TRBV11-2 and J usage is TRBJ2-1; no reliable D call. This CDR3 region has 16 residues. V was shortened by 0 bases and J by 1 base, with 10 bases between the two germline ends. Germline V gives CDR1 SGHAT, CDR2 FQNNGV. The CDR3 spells CASSLDEGGSYNEQFF. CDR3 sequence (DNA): TGTGCCAGCAGCTTAGATGAAGGTGGGTCCTACAATGAGCAGTTCTTC.

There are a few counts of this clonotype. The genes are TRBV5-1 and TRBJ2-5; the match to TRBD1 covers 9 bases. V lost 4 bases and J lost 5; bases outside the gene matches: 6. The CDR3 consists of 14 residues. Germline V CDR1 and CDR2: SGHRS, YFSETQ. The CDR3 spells CASSPWTGAETQYF. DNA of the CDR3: TGCGCCAGCAGCCCGTGGACAGGGGCCGAGACCCAGTACTTC.

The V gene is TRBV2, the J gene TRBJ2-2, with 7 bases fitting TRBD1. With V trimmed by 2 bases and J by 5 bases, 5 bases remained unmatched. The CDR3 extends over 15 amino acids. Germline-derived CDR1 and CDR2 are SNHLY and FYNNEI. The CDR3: CASSERAGGTGELFF. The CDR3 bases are TGTGCCAGCAGTGAAAGGGCAGGGGGAACCGGGGAGCTGTTTTTT.

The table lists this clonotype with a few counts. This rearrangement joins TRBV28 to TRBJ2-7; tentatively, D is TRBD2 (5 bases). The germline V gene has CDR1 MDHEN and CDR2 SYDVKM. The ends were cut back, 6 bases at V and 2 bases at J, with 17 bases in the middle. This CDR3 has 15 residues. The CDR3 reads CASSLPGDSTYEQYF. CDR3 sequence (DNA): TGTGCCAGCAGCCTGCCCGGGGATTCTACCTACGAGCAGTACTTC.

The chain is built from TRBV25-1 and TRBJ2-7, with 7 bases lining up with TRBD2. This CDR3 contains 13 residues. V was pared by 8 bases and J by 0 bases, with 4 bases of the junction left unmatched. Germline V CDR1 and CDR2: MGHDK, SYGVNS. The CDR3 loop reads CASHSSGSYEQYF. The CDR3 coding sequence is TGTGCCAGCCATTCTAGCGGCTCCTACGAGCAGTACTTC.

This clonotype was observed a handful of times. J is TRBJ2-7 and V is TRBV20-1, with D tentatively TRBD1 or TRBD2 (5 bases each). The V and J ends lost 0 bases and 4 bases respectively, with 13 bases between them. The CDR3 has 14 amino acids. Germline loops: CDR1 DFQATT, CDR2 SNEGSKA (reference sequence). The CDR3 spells CSARDNGDLYEQYF. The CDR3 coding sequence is TGCAGTGCTAGAGATAACGGGGACCTTTACGAGCAGTACTTC.

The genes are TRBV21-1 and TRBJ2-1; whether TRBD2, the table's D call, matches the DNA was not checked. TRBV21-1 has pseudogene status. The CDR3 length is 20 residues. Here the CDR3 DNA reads TGTGCCAGCAGCACACCCCGGGTCCTAGAGCGGGAGAGCTCCTACAATGAGCAGTTCTTC. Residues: CASSTPRVLERESSYNEQFF.